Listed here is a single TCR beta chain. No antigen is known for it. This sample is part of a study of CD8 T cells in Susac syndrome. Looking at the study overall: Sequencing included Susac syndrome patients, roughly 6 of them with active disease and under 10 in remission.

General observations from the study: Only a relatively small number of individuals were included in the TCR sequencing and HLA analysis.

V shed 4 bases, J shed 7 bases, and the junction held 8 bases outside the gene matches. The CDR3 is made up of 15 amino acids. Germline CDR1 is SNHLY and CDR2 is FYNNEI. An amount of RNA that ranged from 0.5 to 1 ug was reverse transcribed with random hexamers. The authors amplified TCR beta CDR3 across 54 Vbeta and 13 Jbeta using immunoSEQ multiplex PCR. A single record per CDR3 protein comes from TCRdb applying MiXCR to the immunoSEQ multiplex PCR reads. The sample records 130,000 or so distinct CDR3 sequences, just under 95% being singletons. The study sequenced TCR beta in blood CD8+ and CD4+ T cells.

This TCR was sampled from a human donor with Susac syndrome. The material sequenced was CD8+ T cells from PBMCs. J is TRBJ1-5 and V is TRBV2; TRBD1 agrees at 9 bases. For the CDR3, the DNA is TGTGCCAGCAGTGGGGGGGACAGGGTAGTGCAGCCCCAGCATTTT. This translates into CASSGGDRVVQPQHF.